This note documents a single T cell receptor (beta chain) sequence. The antigen is not known. This CDR3 comprises 15 residues. The germline V gene encodes CDR1 MNHEY and CDR2 SVGAGI. The V and J ends lost 6 bases and 1 base respectively, with 16 bases between them. This record belongs to a study of T cell responses to AZD1222 COVID-19 vaccine. Clones were read by immunoSEQ multiplex PCR, and TCRdb kept only the in-frame ones, dropping some. The table shows roughly 150,000 clones, with 85% to 95% occurring only once. General study points: Nearly half of spike-specific TCRs reportedly go after variant regions that carry no mutations. The span of vaccine-associated CD4 TCRs extended across spike, with dominance at 160-218 and 743-854.

The receptor comes from an adult in good health. The sequenced sample was peripheral blood, obtained on day 0 of AZD1222 vaccination. The chain is built from TRBV6-5 and TRBJ2-7; D not certain. CDR3 region: CASRPSRTESYEQYF. The CDR3 DNA follows: TGTGCCAGCAGACCCTCACGGACGGAGTCCTACGAGCAGTACTTC.